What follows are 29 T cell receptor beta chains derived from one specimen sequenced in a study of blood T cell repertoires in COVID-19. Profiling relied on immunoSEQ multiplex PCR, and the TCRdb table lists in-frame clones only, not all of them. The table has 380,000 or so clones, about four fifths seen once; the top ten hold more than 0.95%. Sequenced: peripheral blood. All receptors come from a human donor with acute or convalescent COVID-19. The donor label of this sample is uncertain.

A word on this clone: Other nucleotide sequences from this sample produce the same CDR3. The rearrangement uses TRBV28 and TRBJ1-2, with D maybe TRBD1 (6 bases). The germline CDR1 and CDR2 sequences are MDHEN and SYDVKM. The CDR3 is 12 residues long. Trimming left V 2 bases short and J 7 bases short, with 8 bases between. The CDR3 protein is CASSLGGSGYTF. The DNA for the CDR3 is TGTGCCAGCAGTTTAGGGGGCAGTGGCTACACCTTC.

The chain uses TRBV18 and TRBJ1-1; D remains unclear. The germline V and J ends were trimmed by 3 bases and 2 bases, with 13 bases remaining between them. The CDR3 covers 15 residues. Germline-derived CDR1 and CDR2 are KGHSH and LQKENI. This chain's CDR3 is CASSPSWAPNTEAFF. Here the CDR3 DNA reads TGTGCCAGCTCACCCTCATGGGCTCCAAACACTGAAGCTTTCTTT.

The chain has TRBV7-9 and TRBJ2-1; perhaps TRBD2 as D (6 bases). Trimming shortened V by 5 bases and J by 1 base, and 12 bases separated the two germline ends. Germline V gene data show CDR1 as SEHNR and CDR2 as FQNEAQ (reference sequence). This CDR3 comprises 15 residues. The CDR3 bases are TGTGCCAGCAGCGGCGTCGGGGGATCCTACAATGAGCAGTTCTTC. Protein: CASSGVGGSYNEQFF.

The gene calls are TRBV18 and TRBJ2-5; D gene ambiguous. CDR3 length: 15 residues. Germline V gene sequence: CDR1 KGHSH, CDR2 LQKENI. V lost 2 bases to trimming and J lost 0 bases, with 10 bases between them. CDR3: CASSPYLTDQETQYF. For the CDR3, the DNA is TGTGCCAGCTCACCATACCTAACGGACCAAGAGACCCAGTACTTC.

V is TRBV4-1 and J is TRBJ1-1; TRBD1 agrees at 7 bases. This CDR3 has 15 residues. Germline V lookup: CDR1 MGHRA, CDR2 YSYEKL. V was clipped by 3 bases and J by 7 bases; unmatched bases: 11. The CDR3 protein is CASSHIAQGRDEAFF. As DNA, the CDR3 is TGCGCCAGCAGCCACATAGCACAGGGGCGGGATGAAGCTTTCTTT.

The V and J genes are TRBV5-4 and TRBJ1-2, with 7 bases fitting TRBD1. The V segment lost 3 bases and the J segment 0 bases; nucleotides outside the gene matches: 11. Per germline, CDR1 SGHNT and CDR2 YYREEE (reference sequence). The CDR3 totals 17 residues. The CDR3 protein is CASSSPRGQYSNYGYTF. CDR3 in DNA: TGTGCCAGCAGCTCCCCAAGGGGGCAATACTCTAACTATGGCTACACCTTC.

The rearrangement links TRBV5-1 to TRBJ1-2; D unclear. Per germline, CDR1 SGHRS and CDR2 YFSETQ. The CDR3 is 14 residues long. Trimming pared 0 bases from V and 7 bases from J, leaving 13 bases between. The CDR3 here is CASSLAPPGLGYTF. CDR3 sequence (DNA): TGCGCCAGCAGCTTGGCCCCCCCGGGTCTTGGCTACACCTTC.

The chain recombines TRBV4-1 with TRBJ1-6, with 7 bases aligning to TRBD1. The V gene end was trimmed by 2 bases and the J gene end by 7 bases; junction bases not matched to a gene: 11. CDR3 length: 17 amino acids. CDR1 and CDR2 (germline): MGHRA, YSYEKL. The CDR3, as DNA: TGCGCCAGCAGCCAACTTACCCCGGGACAGCAAAATTCACCCCTCCACTTT. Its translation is CASSQLTPGQQNSPLHF.

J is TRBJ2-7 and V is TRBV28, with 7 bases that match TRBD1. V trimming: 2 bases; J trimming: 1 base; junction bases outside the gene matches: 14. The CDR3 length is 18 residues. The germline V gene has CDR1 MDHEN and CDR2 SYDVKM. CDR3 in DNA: TGTGCCAGCAGTTTAAGTTCCGCCGGGACAGCAAGATCCTACGAGCAGTACTTC. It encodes CASSLSSAGTARSYEQYF. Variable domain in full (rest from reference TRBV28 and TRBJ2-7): DVKVTQSSRYLVKRTGEKVFLECVQDMDHENMFWYRQDPGLGLRLIYFSYDVKMKEKGDIPEGYSVSREKKERFSLILESASTNQTSMYLCASSLSSAGTARSYEQYFGPGTRLTVT.

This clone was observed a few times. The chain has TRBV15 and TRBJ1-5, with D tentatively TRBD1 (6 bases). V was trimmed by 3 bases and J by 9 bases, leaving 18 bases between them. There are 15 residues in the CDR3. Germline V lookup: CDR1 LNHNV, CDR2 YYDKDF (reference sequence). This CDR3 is CATSREDRLGRPQHF. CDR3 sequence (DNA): TGTGCCACCAGCAGGGAAGACAGGCTGGGTAGGCCCCAGCATTTT.

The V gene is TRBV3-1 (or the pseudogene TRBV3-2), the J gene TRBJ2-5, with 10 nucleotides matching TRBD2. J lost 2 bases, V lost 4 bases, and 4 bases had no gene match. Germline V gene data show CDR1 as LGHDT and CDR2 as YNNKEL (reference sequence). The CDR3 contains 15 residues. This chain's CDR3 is CASSRQLAGQETQYF. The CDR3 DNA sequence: TGTGCCAGCAGCCGACAACTAGCGGGACAAGAGACCCAGTACTTC.

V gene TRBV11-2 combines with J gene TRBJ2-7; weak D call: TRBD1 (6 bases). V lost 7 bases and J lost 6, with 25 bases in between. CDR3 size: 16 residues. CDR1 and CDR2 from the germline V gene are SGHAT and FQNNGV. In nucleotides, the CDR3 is TGTGCCAGCACCGCGATGGGGGCAGGGAACCCCTCCGAGCAGTACTTC. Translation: CASTAMGAGNPSEQYF.

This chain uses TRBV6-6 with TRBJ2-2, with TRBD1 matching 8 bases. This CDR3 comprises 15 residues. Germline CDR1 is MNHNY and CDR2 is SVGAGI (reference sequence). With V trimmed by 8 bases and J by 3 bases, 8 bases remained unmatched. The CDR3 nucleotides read TGTGCCAGCGGTGGCGACAGGGGTGACACCGGGGAGCTGTTTTTT. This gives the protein CASGGDRGDTGELFF.

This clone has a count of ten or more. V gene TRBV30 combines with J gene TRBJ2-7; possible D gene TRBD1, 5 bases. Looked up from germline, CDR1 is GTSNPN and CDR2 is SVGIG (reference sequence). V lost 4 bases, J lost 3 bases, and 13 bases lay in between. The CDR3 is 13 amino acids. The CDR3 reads CAWKTEANYEQYF. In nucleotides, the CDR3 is TGTGCCTGGAAGACAGAGGCAAACTACGAGCAGTACTTC.

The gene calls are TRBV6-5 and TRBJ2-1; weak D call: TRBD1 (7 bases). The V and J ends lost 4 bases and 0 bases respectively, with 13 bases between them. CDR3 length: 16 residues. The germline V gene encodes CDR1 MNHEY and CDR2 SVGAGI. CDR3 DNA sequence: TGTGCCAGCAGTTCCCTCCAGGGGGGCTCCTACAATGAGCAGTTCTTC. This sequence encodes CASSSLQGGSYNEQFF.

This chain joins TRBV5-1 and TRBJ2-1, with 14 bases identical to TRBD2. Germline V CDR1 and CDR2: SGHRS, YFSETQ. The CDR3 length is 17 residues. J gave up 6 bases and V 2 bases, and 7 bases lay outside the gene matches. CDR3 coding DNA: TGCGCCAGCAGCTTTACTACGACTAGCGGGAGGGCCAATGAGCAGTTCTTC. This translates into CASSFTTTSGRANEQFF. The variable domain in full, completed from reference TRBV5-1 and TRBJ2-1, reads KAGVTQTPRYLIKTRGQQVTLSCSPISGHRSVSWYQQTPGQGLQFLFEYFSETQRNKGNFPGRFSGRQFSNSRSEMNVSTLELGDSALYLCASSFTTTSGRANEQFFGPGTRLTVL.

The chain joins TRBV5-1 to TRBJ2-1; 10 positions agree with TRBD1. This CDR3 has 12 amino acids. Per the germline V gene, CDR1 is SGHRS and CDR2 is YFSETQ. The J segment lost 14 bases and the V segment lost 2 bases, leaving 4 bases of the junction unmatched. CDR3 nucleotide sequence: TGCGCCAGCAGCTTTACCGGGACAGGGGAGTTCTTC. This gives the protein CASSFTGTGEFF.

The CDR3: CASSGQTGGAGLQYF. CDR3 in DNA: TGTGCCAGCAGCGGCCAGACAGGGGGCGCTGGTCTCCAGTACTTC. V usage is TRBV9 and J usage is TRBJ2-5, with 10 positions matching TRBD1. In germline, CDR1 is SGDLS, CDR2 YYNGEE. The CDR3 has 15 amino acids. V shed 3 bases, J shed 10 bases, and the junction held 12 bases outside the gene matches. Combining the CDR3 with reference TRBV9 and TRBJ2-5 gives the whole variable domain DSGVTQTPKHLITATGQRVTLRCSPRSGDLSVYWYQQSLDQGLQFLIQYYNGEERAKGNILERFSAQQFPDLHSELNLSSLELGDSALYFCASSGQTGGAGLQYFGPGTRLLVL.

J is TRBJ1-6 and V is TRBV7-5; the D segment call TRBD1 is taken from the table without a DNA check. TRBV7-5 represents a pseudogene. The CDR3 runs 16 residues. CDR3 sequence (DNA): TGTGTCAGAAGCGGTACCGGGACAGGGGTCTCTTCACCCCTCCACTTT. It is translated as CVRSGTGTGVSSPLHF.

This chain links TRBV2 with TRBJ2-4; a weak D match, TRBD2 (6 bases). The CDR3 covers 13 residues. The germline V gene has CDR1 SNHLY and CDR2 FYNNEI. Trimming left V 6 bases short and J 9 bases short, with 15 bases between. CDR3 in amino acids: CASSLGGGLIQYF. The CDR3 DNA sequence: TGTGCCAGCAGCTTAGGAGGAGGGCTCATTCAGTACTTC.

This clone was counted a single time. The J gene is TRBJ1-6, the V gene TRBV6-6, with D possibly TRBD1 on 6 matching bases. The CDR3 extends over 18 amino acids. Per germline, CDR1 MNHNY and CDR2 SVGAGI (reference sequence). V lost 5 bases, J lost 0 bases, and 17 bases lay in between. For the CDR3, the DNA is TGTGCCAGCAGTCGGTACAGGGTAGGAAGCTCCTATAATTCACCCCTCCACTTT. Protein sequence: CASSRYRVGSSYNSPLHF.

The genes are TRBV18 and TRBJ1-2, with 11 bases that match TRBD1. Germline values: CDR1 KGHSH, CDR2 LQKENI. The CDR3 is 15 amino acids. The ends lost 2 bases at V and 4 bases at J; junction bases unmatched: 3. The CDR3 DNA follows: TGTGCCAGCTCACCAGGGACAGGGGGTAGCTATGGCTACACCTTC. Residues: CASSPGTGGSYGYTF.

The DNA of the CDR3 is TGTGCCACCAGCAGAGGGGCCCTATTGGACAGACGGAACTATGGCTACACCTTC. It specifies CATSRGALLDRRNYGYTF. The chain combines TRBV15 with TRBJ1-2; D is possibly TRBD1 (6 bases). This CDR3 contains 18 residues. In germline, CDR1 is LNHNV, CDR2 YYDKDF (reference sequence). V was trimmed by 1 base and J by 2 bases, leaving 20 bases between them.

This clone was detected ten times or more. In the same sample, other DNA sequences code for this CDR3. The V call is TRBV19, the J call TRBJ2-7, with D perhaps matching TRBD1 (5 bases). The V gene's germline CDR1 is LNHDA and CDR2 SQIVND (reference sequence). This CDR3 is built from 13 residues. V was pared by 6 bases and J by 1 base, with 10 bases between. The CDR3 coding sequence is TGTGCCAGTAGCCTCGACAGTTCCTACGAGCAGTACTTC. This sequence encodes CASSLDSSYEQYF.

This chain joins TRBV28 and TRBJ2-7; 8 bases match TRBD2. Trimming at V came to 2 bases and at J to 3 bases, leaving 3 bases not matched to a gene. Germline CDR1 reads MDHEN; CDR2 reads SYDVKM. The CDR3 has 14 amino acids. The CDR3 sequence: CASSLGLARYEQYF. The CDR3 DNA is TGTGCCAGCAGTTTAGGACTAGCTCGCTACGAGCAGTACTTC.

CDR3 in DNA: TGCAGCGTTGAAGGATCCTGGAGCTCCTACAATGAGCAGTTCTTC. Translation gives CSVEGSWSSYNEQFF. The V and J genes are TRBV29-1 and TRBJ2-1; no clear D. Trimming took off 1 base at V and 0 bases at J, with 10 bases between the two ends. This CDR3 region has 15 residues. Germline V gene sequence: CDR1 SQVTM, CDR2 ANQGSEA.

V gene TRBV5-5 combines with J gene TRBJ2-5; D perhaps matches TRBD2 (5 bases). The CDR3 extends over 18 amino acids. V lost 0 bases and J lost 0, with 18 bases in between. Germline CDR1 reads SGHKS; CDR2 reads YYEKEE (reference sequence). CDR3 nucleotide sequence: TGTGCCAGCAGCTTGGCCTCGAGGGCCCTCGGAGACCAAGAGACCCAGTACTTC. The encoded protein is CASSLASRALGDQETQYF.

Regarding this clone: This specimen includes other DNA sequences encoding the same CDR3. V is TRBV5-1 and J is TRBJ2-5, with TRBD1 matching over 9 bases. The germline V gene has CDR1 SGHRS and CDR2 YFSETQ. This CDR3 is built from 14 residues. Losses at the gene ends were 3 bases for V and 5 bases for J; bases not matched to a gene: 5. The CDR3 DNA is TGCGCCAGCAGCTCGGGACAGGGTCGGGAGACCCAGTACTTC. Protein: CASSSGQGRETQYF.

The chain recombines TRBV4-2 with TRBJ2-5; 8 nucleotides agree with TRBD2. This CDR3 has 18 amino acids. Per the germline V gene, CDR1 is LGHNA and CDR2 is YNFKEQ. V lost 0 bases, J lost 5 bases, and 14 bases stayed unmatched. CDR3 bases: TGTGCCAGCAGCCAAGAGAGAGCGGGAGAGGGTATTACGGAGACCCAGTACTTC. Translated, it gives CASSQERAGEGITETQYF.